Here is one T cell receptor beta chain with its context. Original processing methods: Researchers report that nucleated cell counts were estimated from reference gene primer amplification. Measured with immunoSEQ multiplex PCR; TCRdb has only the in-frame clones, and not every one. V and J calls and clone size come straight from that table; D and trimming were deduced from the DNA. Among approximately 60,000 clones, approximately 83% were seen once, and the ten largest hold about 4%. The sample is drawn from a study of blood T cell repertoires in COVID-19. Losses at the gene ends were 2 bases for V and 2 bases for J; bases not matched to a gene: 1. Germline V gene data show CDR1 as MGHDK and CDR2 as SYGVNS. The CDR3 has 15 amino acids.

The chain carries TRBV25-1 and TRBJ1-1, with TRBD1 matching 11 bases. The sample comprised peripheral blood. The source of this sequence is a woman older than 75 with acute or convalescent COVID-19. The CDR3 DNA sequence: TGTGCCAGCAGTGAAGGGACAGGGGGTAACACTGAAGCTTTCTTT. Translation gives CASSEGTGGNTEAFF.